The 15 T cell receptor beta chains presented below share a single source sample, sequenced in a study of naive and memory T cell subsets. The beta constant-region primer was an equimolar mix of two oligonucleotides covering TRBC1 and TRBC2. Four rounds of PCR amplified the ligated cDNA using nested alpha and beta constant-region primers plus SP2. In TCRdb, the UMI-ligation and nested PCR reads were re-called with MiXCR into one record per CDR3 protein. The table has 150,000 or so distinct CDR3 sequences, approximately 22% seen once. General study results and limits: A few larger clonotypes appeared in naive repertoires, especially CD8, possibly memory cells re-expressing CD45RA.

What these receptors recognize is not known. What was sequenced was naive CD4+ T cells from blood. The source of these receptors is a human donor in good health.

This clonotype turned up a few times. The V and J genes are TRBV28 and TRBJ2-1; no reliable D call. The CDR3 is 13 residues long. In germline, CDR1 is MDHEN, CDR2 SYDVKM. V was pared by 7 bases and J by 4 bases, with 11 bases between. The CDR3 reads CASKTNTYNEQFF. The CDR3 nucleotides are TGTGCCAGCAAAACTAACACTTACAATGAGCAGTTCTTC. The full variable domain, rest sourced from reference TRBV28 and TRBJ2-1, is DVKVTQSSRYLVKRTGEKVFLECVQDMDHENMFWYRQDPGLGLRLIYFSYDVKMKEKGDIPEGYSVSREKKERFSLILESASTNQTSMYLCASKTNTYNEQFFGPGTRLTVL.

V usage is TRBV28 and J usage is TRBJ2-7; 9 bases are shared with TRBD2. Trimming took 4 bases from V and 4 from J; bases not matched to a gene: 8. The CDR3 extends over 15 amino acids. Germline CDR1 reads MDHEN; CDR2 reads SYDVKM. CDR3 amino acids: CASSSTGGRAYEQYF. Written as DNA, the CDR3 is TGTGCCAGCAGTTCTACCGGCGGGAGGGCGTACGAGCAGTACTTC.

This chain links TRBV5-1 with TRBJ1-1; D perhaps matches TRBD1 (5 bases). V was cut by 1 base and J by 8 bases, with 9 bases left in between. This CDR3 region has 12 residues. From germline, CDR1 is SGHRS and CDR2 YFSETQ. The CDR3 protein is CASSLSEGEAFF. In DNA, the CDR3 is TGCGCCAGCAGCTTGTCTGAGGGGGAAGCTTTCTTT.

The genes are TRBV20-1 and TRBJ2-1; D is unclear. Germline lookup yields CDR1 DFQATT and CDR2 SNEGSKA (reference sequence). Trimming removed 4 bases at V and 0 bases at J, with 13 bases between. The length of the CDR3 is 15 residues. CDR3 sequence: CSATPAAASYNEQFF. The CDR3 DNA reads TGCAGTGCTACTCCTGCGGCGGCCTCCTACAATGAGCAGTTCTTC.

This clonotype was observed a few times. The chain links TRBV7-2 to TRBJ2-5; weak D call: TRBD2 (6 bases). The length of the CDR3 is 14 residues. Germline assignment: CDR1 SGHTA and CDR2 FQGNSA. V gave up 2 bases and J gave up 1 base, with 8 bases separating them. Here the CDR3 reads CASSLRTTQETQYF. Written as DNA, the CDR3 is TGTGCCAGCAGCTTAAGGACTACCCAAGAGACCCAGTACTTC.

CDR3: CASSFRQGSSGRVPTIQYF. In DNA, the CDR3 is TGTGCCAGCAGTTTCCGACAGGGGTCTAGCGGGAGGGTGCCAACCATTCAGTACTTC. This chain joins TRBV27 and TRBJ2-4; TRBD2 agrees at 12 bases. J was trimmed by 9 bases and V by 3 bases; bases with no gene match: 18. Germline V CDR1 and CDR2: MNHEY, SMNVEV (reference sequence). The CDR3 length is 19 residues.

This clonotype was seen at least ten times. The gene calls are TRBV11-2 and TRBJ2-3; D uncertain. The CDR3 has 20 residues. V was shortened by 4 bases and J by 0 bases, with 26 bases between the two germline ends. Looked up from germline, CDR1 is SGHAT and CDR2 is FQNNGV. This CDR3 reads CASSWAWSPHLPSSTDTQYF. In nucleotides, the CDR3 is TGTGCCAGCAGCTGGGCCTGGTCGCCCCACCTACCTTCTAGCACAGATACGCAGTATTTT.

V is TRBV18 and J is TRBJ1-1, with TRBD1 as a possible D gene (5 bases). Germline V gene sequence: CDR1 KGHSH, CDR2 LQKENI. Trimming removed 4 bases from V and 6 bases from J, with 9 bases in between. This CDR3 comprises 12 residues. The CDR3 loop is CASSHGRAEAFF. In nucleotides, the CDR3 is TGTGCCAGCTCACATGGCAGGGCTGAAGCTTTCTTT.

This sequence joins TRBV2 and TRBJ2-1; D unclear. The CDR3 runs 15 residues. Deletions cut 2 bases from V and 3 bases from J, with 11 bases between. CDR1 is SNHLY and CDR2 is FYNNEI in the germline V gene. The CDR3 protein is CASSERPANYNEQFF. CDR3 sequence (DNA): TGTGCCAGCAGTGAACGTCCGGCAAACTACAATGAGCAGTTCTTC.

This clonotype showed up many times. The chain is built from TRBV7-6 and TRBJ2-7; no clear D. Trimming shortened V by 0 bases and J by 5 bases, and 5 bases separated the two germline ends. CDR3 length: 12 amino acids. In germline, CDR1 is SGHVS, CDR2 FNYEAQ. The CDR3 region is CASSLARNEQYF. In nucleotides, the CDR3 is TGTGCCAGCAGCTTAGCCAGAAACGAGCAGTACTTC.

The chain couples TRBV4-3 to TRBJ2-1; 8 bases are a match to TRBD2. The germline CDR1 and CDR2 sequences are LGHNA and YSLEER. The trim removed 5 bases at V and 2 bases at J, leaving 5 bases unmatched. The CDR3 sequence is 15 residues long. The CDR3: CASSLREGPYNEQFF. In DNA form, the CDR3 reads TGCGCCAGCAGCTTACGGGAGGGCCCCTACAATGAGCAGTTCTTC.

This clonotype has a handful of counts. The chain uses TRBV28 and TRBJ2-4; 11 nucleotides match TRBD2. The trim removed 6 bases at V and 1 base at J, leaving 8 bases unmatched. Germline loops: CDR1 MDHEN, CDR2 SYDVKM. The CDR3 runs to 17 residues. Here the CDR3 DNA reads TGTGCCAGCAGCCCGGGACTAGCGGTTTTGGCCAAAAACATTCAGTACTTC. Translating gives CASSPGLAVLAKNIQYF.

This clonotype was counted many times. The rearrangement links TRBV4-1 to TRBJ2-1, with a weak D call TRBD2 (6 bases). V lost 0 bases, J lost 2 bases, and 14 bases lay in between. CDR1 MGHRA and CDR2 YSYEKL come from the germline V gene. This CDR3 contains 17 residues. The CDR3 spells CASSQDGISGTYNEQFF. As DNA, the CDR3 is TGCGCCAGCAGCCAAGATGGAATTAGCGGAACCTACAATGAGCAGTTCTTC.

This clonotype was seen only a few times. The chain has TRBV14 and TRBJ2-6; D gene uncertain. Germline values: CDR1 SGHDN, CDR2 FVKESK. Trimming shortened V by 3 bases and J by 0 bases, and 6 bases separated the two germline ends. The CDR3 is made up of 15 amino acids. The CDR3 DNA is TGTGCCAGCAGCCATTGGATCTCTGGGGCCAACGTCCTGACTTTC. Translation: CASSHWISGANVLTF.

There are a few counts of this clonotype. The rearrangement uses TRBV7-9 and TRBJ2-7; weak D call: TRBD1 (5 bases). The CDR3 has 13 amino acids. Trimming shortened V by 5 bases and J by 6 bases, and 14 bases separated the two germline ends. CDR1 and CDR2 (germline): SEHNR, FQNEAQ (reference sequence). The CDR3 reads CASSQTDSFEQYF. The CDR3 DNA reads TGTGCCAGCAGCCAGACCGACAGCTTCGAGCAGTACTTC.